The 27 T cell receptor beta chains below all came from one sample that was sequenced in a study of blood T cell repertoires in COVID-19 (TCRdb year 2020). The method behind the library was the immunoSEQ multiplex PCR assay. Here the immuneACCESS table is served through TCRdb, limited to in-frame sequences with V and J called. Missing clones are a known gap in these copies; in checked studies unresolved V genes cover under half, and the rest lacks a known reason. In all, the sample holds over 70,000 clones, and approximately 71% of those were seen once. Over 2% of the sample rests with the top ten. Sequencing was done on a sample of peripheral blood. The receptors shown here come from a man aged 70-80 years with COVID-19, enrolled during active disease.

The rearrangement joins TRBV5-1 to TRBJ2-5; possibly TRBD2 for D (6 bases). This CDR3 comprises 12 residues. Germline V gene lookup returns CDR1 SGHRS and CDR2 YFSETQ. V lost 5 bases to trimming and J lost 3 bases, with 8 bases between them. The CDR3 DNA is TGCGCCAGCAGGGACTACAAAGAGACCCAGTACTTC. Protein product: CASRDYKETQYF.

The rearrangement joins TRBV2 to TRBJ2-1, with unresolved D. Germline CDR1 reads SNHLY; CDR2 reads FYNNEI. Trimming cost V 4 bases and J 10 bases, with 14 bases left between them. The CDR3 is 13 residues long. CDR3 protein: CASSVGWAQEQFF. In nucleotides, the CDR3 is TGTGCCAGCAGTGTGGGCTGGGCGCAGGAGCAGTTCTTC.

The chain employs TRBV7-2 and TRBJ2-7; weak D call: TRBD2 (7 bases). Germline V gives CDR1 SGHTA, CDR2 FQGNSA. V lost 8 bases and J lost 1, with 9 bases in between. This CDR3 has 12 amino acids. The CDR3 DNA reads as TGTGCCAGCCGGGGGGCATCCTACGAGCAGTACTTC. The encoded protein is CASRGASYEQYF.

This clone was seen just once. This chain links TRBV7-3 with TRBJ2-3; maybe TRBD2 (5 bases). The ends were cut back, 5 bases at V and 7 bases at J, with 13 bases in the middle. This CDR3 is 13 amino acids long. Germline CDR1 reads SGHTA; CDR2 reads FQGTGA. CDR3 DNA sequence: TGTGCCAGCAGCCTTGGGAGTGTCAATACGCAGTATTTT. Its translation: CASSLGSVNTQYF.

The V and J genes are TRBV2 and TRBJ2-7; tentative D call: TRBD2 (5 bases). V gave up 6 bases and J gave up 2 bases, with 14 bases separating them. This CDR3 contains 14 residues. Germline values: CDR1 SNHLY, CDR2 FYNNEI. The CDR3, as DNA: TGTGCCAGCAGAGTGGACTCGACCCCCTACGAGCAGTACTTC. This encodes CASRVDSTPYEQYF.

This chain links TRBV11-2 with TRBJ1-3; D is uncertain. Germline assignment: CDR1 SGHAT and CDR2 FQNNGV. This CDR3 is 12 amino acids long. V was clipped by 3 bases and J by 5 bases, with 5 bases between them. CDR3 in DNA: TGTGCCAGCAGCTTGGGCAGAAACACCATATATTTT. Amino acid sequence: CASSLGRNTIYF. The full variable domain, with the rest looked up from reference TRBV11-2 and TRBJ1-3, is EAGVAQSPRYKIIEKRQSVAFWCNPISGHATLYWYQQILGQGPKLLIQFQNNGVVDDSQLPKDRFSAERLKGVDSTLKIQPAKLEDSAVYLCASSLGRNTIYFGEGSWLTVV.

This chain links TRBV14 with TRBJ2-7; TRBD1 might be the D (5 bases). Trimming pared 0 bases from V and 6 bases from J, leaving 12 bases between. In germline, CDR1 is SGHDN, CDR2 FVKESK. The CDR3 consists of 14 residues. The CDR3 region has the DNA TGTGCCAGCAGCCAAGAAGTAGGGGCCTCCGAGCAGTACTTC. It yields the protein CASSQEVGASEQYF.

CDR3 loop: CASSIPGTGAAFF. For the CDR3, the DNA is TGTGCCAGCAGTATTCCCGGGACAGGGGCTGCTTTCTTT. The chain links TRBV28 to TRBJ1-1; 10 bases are shared with TRBD1. V shed 5 bases, J shed 11 bases, and the junction held 8 bases outside the gene matches. The CDR3 contains 13 residues. Germline CDR1 MDHEN, CDR2 SYDVKM.

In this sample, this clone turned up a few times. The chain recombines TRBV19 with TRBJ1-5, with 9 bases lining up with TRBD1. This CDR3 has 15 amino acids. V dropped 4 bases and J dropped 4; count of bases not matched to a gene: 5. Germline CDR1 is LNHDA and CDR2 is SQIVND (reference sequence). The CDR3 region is CASSKGQGLNQPQHF. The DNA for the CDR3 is TGTGCCAGTAGTAAGGGACAGGGACTAAATCAGCCCCAGCATTTT.

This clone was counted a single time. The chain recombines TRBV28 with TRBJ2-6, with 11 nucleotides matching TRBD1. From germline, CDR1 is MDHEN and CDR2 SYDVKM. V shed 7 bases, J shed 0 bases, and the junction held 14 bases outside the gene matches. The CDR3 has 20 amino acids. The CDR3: CASTPLRADRGLSGANVLTF. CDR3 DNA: TGTGCCAGCACCCCACTGAGGGCGGACAGGGGGCTCTCTGGGGCCAACGTCCTGACTTTC. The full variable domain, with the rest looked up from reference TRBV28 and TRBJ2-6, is DVKVTQSSRYLVKRTGEKVFLECVQDMDHENMFWYRQDPGLGLRLIYFSYDVKMKEKGDIPEGYSVSREKKERFSLILESASTNQTSMYLCASTPLRADRGLSGANVLTFGAGSRLTVL.

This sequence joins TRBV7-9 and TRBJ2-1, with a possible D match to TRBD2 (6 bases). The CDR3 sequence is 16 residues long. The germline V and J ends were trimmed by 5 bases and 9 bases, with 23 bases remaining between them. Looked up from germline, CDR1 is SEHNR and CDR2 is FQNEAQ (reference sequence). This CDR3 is CASSRGGFGRGGEQFF. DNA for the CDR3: TGTGCCAGCAGCAGAGGAGGGTTCGGCCGGGGAGGTGAGCAGTTCTTC.

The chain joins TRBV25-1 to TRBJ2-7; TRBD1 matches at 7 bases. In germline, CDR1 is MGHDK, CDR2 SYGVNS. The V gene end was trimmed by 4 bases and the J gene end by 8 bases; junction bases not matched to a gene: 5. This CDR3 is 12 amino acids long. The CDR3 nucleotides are TGTGCCAGCAGTGTACAGGGGATGCAGCAGTACTTC. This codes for CASSVQGMQQYF.

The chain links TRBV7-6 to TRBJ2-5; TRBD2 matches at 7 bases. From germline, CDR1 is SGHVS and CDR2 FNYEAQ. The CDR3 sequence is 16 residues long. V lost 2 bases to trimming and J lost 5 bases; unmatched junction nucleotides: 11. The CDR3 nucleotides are TGTGCCAGCAGCTTATATGCGGGAGCGACCAGTGAGACCCAGTACTTC. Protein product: CASSLYAGATSETQYF.

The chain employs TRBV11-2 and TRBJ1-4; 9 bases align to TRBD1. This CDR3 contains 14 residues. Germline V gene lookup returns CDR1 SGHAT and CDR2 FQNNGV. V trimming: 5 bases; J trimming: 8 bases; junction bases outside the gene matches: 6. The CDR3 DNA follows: TGTGCCAGCAGCGACGGGACAGGGCGGGAAAAACTGTTTTTT. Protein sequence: CASSDGTGREKLFF.

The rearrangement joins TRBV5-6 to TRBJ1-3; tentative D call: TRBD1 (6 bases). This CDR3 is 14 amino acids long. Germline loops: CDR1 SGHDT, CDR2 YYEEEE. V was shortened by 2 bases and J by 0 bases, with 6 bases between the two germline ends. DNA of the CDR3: TGTGCCAGCAGCTTACAGGGCTCTGGAAACACCATATATTTT. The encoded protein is CASSLQGSGNTIYF.

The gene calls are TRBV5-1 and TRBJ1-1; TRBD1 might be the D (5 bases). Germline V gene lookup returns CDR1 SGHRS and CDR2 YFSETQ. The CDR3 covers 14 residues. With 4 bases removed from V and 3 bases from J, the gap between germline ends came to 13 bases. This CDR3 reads CASSPQGGDTEAFF. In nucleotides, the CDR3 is TGCGCCAGCAGCCCCCAGGGCGGGGACACTGAAGCTTTCTTT.

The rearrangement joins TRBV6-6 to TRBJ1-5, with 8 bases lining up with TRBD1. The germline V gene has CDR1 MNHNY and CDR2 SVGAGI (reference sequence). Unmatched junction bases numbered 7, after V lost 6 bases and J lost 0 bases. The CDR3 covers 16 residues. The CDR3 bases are TGTGCCAGCAGCCTGGACAGGGCTAATAGCAATCAGCCCCAGCATTTT. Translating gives CASSLDRANSNQPQHF.

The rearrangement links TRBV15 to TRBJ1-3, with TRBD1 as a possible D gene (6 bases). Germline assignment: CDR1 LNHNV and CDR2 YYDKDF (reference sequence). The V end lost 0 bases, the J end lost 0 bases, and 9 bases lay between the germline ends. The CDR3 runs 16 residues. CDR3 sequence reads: CATSRDLRGSGNTIYF. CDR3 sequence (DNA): TGTGCCACCAGCAGAGATCTCAGGGGCTCTGGAAACACCATATATTTT.

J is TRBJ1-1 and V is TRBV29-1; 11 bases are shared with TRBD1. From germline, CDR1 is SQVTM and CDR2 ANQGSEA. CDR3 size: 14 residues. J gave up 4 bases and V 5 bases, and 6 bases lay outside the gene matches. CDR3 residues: CSVILGTGGTEAFF. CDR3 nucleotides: TGCAGCGTTATCCTCGGGACAGGGGGCACTGAAGCTTTCTTT.

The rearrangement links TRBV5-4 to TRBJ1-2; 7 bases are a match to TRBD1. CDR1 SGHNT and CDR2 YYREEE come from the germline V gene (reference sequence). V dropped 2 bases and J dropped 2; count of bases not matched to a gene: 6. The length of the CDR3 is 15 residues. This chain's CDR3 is CASSFSTTGNYGYTF. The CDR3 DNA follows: TGTGCCAGCAGCTTCTCAACGACAGGGAACTATGGCTACACCTTC.

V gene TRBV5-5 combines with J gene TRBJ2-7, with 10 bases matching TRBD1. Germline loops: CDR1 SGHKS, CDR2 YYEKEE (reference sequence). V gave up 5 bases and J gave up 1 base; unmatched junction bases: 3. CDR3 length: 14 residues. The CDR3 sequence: CASSRDRGSYEQYF. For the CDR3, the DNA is TGTGCCAGCAGTAGGGACAGGGGTTCCTACGAGCAGTACTTC.

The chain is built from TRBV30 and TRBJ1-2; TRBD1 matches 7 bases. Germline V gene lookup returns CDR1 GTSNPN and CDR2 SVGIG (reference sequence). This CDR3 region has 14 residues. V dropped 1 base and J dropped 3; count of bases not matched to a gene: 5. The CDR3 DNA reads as TGTGCCTGGAGTGACTTTGGGACAGACTATGGCTACACCTTC. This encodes CAWSDFGTDYGYTF.

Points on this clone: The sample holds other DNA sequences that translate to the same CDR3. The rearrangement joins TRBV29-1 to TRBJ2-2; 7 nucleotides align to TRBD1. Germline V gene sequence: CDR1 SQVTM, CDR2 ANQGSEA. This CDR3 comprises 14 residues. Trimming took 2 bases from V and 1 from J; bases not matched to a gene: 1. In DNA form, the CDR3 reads TGCAGCGTTGAAACAGGGGTGAACACCGGGGAGCTGTTTTTT. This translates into CSVETGVNTGELFF.

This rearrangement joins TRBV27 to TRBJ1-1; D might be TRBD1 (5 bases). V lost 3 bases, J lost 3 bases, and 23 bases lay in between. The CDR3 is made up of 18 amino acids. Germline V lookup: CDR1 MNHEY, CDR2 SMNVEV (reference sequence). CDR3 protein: CASSLFPDREGGYTEAFF. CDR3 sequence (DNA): TGTGCCAGCAGTTTGTTCCCCGACAGAGAAGGAGGGTACACTGAAGCTTTCTTT.

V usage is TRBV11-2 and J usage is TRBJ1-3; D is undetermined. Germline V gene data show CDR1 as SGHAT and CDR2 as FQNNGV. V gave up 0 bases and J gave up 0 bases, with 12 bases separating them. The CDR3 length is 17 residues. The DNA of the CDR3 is TGTGCCAGCAGCTTAGAGGTTGCCCGACACTCTGGAAACACCATATATTTT. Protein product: CASSLEVARHSGNTIYF.

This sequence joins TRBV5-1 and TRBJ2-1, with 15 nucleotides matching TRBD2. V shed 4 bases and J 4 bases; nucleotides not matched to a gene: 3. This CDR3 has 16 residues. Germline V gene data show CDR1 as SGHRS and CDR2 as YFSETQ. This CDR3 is CASSQGLAGGYNEQFF. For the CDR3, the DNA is TGCGCCAGCAGCCAGGGACTAGCGGGAGGATACAATGAGCAGTTCTTC.

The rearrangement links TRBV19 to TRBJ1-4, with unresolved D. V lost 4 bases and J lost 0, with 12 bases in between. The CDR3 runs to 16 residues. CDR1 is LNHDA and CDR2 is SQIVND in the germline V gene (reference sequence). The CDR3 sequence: CASSSRLLPTNEKLFF. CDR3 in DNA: TGTGCCAGTAGTAGCCGACTTCTCCCAACTAATGAAAAACTGTTTTTT.